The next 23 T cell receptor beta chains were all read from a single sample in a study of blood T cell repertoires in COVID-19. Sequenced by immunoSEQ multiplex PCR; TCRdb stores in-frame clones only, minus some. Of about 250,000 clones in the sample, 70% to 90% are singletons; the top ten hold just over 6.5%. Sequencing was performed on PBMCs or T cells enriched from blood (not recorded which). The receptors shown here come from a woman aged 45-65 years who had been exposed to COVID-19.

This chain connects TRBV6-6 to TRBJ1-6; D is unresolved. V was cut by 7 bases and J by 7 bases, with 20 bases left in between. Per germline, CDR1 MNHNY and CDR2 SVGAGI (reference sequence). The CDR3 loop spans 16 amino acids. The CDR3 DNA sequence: TGTGCCAGCACTCGGACTGATCTAAGGAGGAATTCACCCCTCCACTTT. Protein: CASTRTDLRRNSPLHF.

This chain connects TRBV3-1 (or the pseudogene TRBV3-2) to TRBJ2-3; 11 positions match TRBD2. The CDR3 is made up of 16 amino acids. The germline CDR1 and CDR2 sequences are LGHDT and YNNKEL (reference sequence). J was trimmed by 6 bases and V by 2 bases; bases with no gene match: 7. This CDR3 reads CASSQIGTSGADTQYF. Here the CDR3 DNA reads TGTGCCAGCAGCCAAATCGGGACTAGCGGTGCGGATACGCAGTATTTT.

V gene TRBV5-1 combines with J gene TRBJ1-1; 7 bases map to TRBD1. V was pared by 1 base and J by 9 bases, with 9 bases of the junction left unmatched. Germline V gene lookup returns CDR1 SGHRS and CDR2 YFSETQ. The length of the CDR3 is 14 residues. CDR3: CASSLTFRQGKAFF. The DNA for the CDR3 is TGCGCCAGCAGCTTGACCTTTCGACAGGGTAAAGCTTTCTTT.

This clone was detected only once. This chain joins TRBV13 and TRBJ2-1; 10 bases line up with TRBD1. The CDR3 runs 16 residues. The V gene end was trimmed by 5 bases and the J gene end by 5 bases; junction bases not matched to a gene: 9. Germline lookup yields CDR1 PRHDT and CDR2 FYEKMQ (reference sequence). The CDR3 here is CASSRTGTGVNNEQFF. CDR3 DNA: TGTGCCAGCAGCCGGACCGGGACAGGGGTAAACAATGAGCAGTTCTTC.

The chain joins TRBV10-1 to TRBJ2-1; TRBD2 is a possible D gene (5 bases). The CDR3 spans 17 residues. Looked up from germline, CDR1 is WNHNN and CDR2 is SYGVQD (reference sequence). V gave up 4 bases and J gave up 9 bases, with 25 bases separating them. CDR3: CASSAQRTLGPAGEQFF. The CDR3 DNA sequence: TGCGCCAGCAGTGCCCAGAGAACTCTAGGCCCTGCGGGTGAGCAGTTCTTC.

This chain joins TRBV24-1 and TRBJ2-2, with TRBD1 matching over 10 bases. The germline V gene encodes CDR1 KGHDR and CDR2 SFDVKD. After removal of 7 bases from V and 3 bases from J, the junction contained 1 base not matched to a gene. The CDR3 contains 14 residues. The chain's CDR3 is CATSGTGDTGELFF. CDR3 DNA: TGTGCCACCAGCGGGACAGGGGACACCGGGGAGCTGTTTTTT.

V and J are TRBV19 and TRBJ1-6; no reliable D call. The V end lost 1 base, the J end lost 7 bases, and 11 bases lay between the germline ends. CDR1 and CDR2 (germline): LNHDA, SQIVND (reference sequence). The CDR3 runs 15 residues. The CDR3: CASSIGHSGNSPLHF. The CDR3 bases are TGTGCCAGTAGTATAGGTCACAGCGGGAATTCACCCCTCCACTTT. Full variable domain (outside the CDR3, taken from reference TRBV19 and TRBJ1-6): DGGITQSPKYLFRKEGQNVTLSCEQNLNHDAMYWYRQDPGQGLRLIYYSQIVNDFQKGDIAEGYSVSREKKESFPLTVTSAQKNPTAFYLCASSIGHSGNSPLHFGNGTRLTVT.

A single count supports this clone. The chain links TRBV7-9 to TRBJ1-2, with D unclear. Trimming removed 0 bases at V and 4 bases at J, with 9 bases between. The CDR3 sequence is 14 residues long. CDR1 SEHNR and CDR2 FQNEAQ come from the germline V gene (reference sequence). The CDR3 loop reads CASSLAGDFYGYTF. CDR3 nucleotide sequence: TGTGCCAGCAGCTTAGCAGGAGATTTCTATGGCTACACCTTC.

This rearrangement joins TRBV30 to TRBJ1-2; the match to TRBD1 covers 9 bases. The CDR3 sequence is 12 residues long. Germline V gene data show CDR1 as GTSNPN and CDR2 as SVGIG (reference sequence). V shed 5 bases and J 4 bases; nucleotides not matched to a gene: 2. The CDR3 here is CAWDRGSYGYTF. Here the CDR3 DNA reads TGTGCCTGGGACAGGGGGAGCTATGGCTACACCTTC.

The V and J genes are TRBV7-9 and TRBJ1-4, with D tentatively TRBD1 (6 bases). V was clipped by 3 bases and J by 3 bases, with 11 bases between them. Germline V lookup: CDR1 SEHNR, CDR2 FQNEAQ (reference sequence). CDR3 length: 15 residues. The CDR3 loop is CASSFKGGANEKLFF. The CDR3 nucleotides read TGTGCCAGCAGCTTCAAAGGGGGGGCTAATGAAAAACTGTTTTTT.

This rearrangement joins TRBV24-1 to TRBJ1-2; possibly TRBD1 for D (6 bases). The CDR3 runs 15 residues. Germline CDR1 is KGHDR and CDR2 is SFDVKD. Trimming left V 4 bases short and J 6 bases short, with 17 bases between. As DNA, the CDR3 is TGTGCCACCAGTGACCCGGGACAAATCCATCATGGCTACACCTTC. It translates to CATSDPGQIHHGYTF.

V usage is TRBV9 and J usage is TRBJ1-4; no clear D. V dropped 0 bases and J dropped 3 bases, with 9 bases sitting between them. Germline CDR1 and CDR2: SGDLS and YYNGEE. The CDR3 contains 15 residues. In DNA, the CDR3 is TGTGCCAGCAGCGTAGACGGGCGGGCTAATGAAAAACTGTTTTTT. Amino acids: CASSVDGRANEKLFF.

The CDR3 region is CASSIDPYEAFF. DNA for the CDR3: TGTGCCAGTAGTATAGATCCCTATGAAGCTTTCTTT. The rearrangement links TRBV19 to TRBJ1-1; no reliable D call. Germline values: CDR1 LNHDA, CDR2 SQIVND (reference sequence). V lost 0 bases, J lost 7 bases, and 6 bases lay in between. The CDR3 contains 12 residues.

The CDR3 region has the DNA TGTGCCAGCAGCTTGGAGGGACTAGCGGTCGATGAGCAGTTCTTC. Residues: CASSLEGLAVDEQFF. V gene TRBV5-5 combines with J gene TRBJ2-1; 11 bases are shared with TRBD2. This CDR3 has 15 residues. The germline V gene has CDR1 SGHKS and CDR2 YYEKEE (reference sequence). V was clipped by 0 bases and J by 8 bases; unmatched bases: 4. Based on the CDR3 plus reference TRBV5-5 and TRBJ2-1, the full variable domain is DAGVTQSPTHLIKTRGQQVTLRCSPISGHKSVSWYQQVLGQGPQFIFQYYEKEERGRGNFPDRFSARQFPNYSSELNVNALLLGDSALYLCASSLEGLAVDEQFFGPGTRLTVL.

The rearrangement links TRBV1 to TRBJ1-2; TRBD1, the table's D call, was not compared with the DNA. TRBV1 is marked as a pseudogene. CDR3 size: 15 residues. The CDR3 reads CTSSARDRGHYGYTF. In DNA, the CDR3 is TGCACCAGCAGCGCGCGGGACAGAGGCCACTATGGCTACACCTTC.

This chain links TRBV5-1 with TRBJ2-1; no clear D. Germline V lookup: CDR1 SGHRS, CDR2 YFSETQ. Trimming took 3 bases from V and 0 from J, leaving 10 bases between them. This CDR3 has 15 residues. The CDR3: CASSSLSSSYNEQFF. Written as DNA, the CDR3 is TGCGCCAGCAGCTCCCTCTCGAGCTCCTACAATGAGCAGTTCTTC. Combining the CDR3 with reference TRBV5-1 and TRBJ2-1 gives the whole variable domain KAGVTQTPRYLIKTRGQQVTLSCSPISGHRSVSWYQQTPGQGLQFLFEYFSETQRNKGNFPGRFSGRQFSNSRSEMNVSTLELGDSALYLCASSSLSSSYNEQFFGPGTRLTVL.

This chain's CDR3 is CASSFARTGGEAFF. The CDR3 DNA reads as TGTGCCAGCAGCTTCGCCCGGACAGGAGGTGAAGCTTTCTTT. The rearrangement joins TRBV11-1 to TRBJ1-1; 7 nucleotides match TRBD1. This CDR3 has 14 residues. Trimming cost V 3 bases and J 7 bases; bases outside gene matches: 8. Germline V gene data show CDR1 as SGHAT and CDR2 as FQDESV (reference sequence).

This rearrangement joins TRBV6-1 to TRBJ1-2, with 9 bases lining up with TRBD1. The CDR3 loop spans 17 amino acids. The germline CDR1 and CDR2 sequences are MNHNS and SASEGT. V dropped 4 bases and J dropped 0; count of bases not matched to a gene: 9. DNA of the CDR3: TGTGCCAGCAGTGGGACAGGGGCACAAAAAACTAACTATGGCTACACCTTC. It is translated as CASSGTGAQKTNYGYTF.

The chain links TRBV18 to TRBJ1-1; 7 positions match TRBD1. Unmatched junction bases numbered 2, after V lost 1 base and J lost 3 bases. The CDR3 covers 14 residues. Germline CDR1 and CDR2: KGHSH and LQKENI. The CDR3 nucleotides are TGTGCCAGCTCACCACAGGGGGCTGACACTGAAGCTTTCTTT. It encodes CASSPQGADTEAFF.

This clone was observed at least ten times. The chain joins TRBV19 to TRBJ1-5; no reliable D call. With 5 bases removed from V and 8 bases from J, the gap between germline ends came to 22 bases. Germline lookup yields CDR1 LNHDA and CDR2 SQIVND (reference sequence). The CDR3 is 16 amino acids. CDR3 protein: CASSSSRVPRIKPQHF. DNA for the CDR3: TGTGCCAGTAGTTCATCCCGGGTCCCCCGTATTAAGCCCCAGCATTTT.

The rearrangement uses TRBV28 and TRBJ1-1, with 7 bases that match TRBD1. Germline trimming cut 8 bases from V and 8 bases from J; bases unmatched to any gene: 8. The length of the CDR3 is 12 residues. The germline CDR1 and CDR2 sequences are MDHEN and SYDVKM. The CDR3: CASLGQVKEAFF. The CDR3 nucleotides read TGTGCCAGCTTAGGACAGGTTAAGGAAGCTTTCTTT.

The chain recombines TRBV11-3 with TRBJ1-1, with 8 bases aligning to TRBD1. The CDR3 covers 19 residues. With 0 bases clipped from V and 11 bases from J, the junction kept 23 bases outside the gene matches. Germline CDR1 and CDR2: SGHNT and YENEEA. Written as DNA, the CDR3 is TGTGCCAGCAGCTTAGATAATGGGATTTTTGGTTGGGACAGGATCTGGGCTTTCTTT. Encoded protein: CASSLDNGIFGWDRIWAFF.

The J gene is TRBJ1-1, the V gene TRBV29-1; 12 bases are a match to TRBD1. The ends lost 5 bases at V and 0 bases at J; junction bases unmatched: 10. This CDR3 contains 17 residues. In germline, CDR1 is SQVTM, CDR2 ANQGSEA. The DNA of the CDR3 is TGCAGCGTTCCCGGGACAGGGGGCGGAGGGGTGAACACTGAAGCTTTCTTT. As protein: CSVPGTGGGGVNTEAFF.